These T cell receptor beta chains were read from a single sample in a study of cytomegalovirus exposure and HLA in healthy donors. Sequencing used immunoSEQ multiplex PCR; TCRdb keeps in-frame clones, though not all of them. The data hold around 150,000 clones, with over 60% observed a single time. Input material: PBMCs. These TCRs come from a woman aged 45-60 years in good health and CMV-seropositive. The CDR3 runs from the conserved cysteine through the conserved F or W. D genes are given only for firm matches. Clone size appears in some rows only: once, few, many, or a class for an expanded clone.

D: TRBD1
size: .
V: TRBV14
J: TRBJ2-5
CDR3: CASSLSGQGLWETQYF
DNA: TGTGCCAGCAGCCTGTCCGGACAGGGGCTTTGGGAGACCCAGTACTTC

D: TRBD1
size: .
V: TRBV4-1
J: TRBJ1-2
CDR3: CASSQDRDRGWNYGYTF
DNA: TGCGCCAGCAGCCAAGATAGGGACAGGGGGTGGAACTATGGCTACACCTTC

D: .
size: .
V: TRBV4-3
J: TRBJ2-7
CDR3: CASSRSFFGSYEQYF
DNA: TGCGCCAGCAGCCGGAGCTTCTTCGGTAGCTACGAGCAGTACTTC

D: .
size: few
V: TRBV30
J: TRBJ1-3
CDR3: CAWSVTIGNTIYF
DNA: TGTGCCTGGAGTGTCACGATCGGGAACACCATATATTTT

D: TRBD1
size: few
V: TRBV7-3
J: TRBJ1-2
CDR3: CASSLNRGGGDGYTF
DNA: TGTGCCAGCAGCTTAAACAGGGGAGGAGGGGATGGCTACACCTTC

D: .
size: .
V: TRBV6-6
J: TRBJ2-7
CDR3: CASSPPGGSYEQYF
DNA: TGTGCCAGCAGCCCACCGGGTGGGAGCTACGAGCAGTACTTC

D: TRBD2
size: .
V: TRBV4-1
J: TRBJ2-3
CDR3: CASSQGLAERADTQYF
DNA: TGCGCCAGCAGCCAAGGACTAGCGGAGCGGGCGGATACGCAGTATTTT

D: .
size: .
V: TRBV4-1
J: TRBJ2-3
CDR3: CASSLRVDGADTQYF
DNA: TGCGCCAGCAGCCTCAGGGTAGATGGGGCAGATACGCAGTATTTT

D: .
size: .
V: TRBV19
J: TRBJ1-5
CDR3: CASSIWRQINQPQHF
DNA: TGTGCCAGTAGTATATGGAGACAGATTAATCAGCCCCAGCATTTT

D: .
size: few
V: TRBV5-1
J: TRBJ2-3
CDR3: CASSLLATTDTQYF
DNA: TGCGCCAGCAGCTTATTAGCCACCACAGATACGCAGTATTTT

D: .
size: .
V: TRBV2
J: TRBJ1-3
CDR3: CASSPSVGNTIYF
DNA: TGTGCCAGCAGTCCTAGCGTAGGAAACACCATATATTTT

D: .
size: .
V: TRBV5-5
J: TRBJ2-7
CDR3: CASRDSHYEQYF
DNA: TGTGCCAGCAGGGACAGTCACTACGAGCAGTACTTC

D: TRBD2
size: .
V: TRBV27
J: TRBJ2-1
CDR3: CASSLSGNYNEQFF
DNA: TGTGCCAGCAGTCTTAGCGGGAACTACAATGAGCAGTTCTTC

D: .
size: .
V: TRBV5-4
J: TRBJ1-2
CDR3: CASSFETESRYTF
DNA: TGTGCCAGCAGCTTCGAGACGGAGAGCCGCTACACCTTC

D: .
size: .
V: TRBV20-1
J: TRBJ2-5
CDR3: CSASIVWTQYF
DNA: TGCAGTGCTAGTATAGTATGGACCCAGTACTTC

D: .
size: .
V: TRBV2
J: TRBJ1-2
CDR3: CASSEVTGGLVSGYTF
DNA: TGTGCCAGCAGTGAGGTGACAGGAGGTTTAGTTTCTGGCTACACCTTC

D: TRBD1
size: few
V: TRBV18
J: TRBJ2-7
CDR3: CASSPGTGGPYEQYF
DNA: TGTGCCAGCTCACCTGGGACAGGGGGCCCCTACGAGCAGTACTTC

D: TRBD2
size: .
V: TRBV7-2
J: TRBJ2-4
CDR3: CASSPASGVGKNIQYF
DNA: TGTGCCAGCAGCCCAGCTAGCGGGGTAGGCAAAAACATTCAGTACTTC

D: TRBD2
size: .
V: TRBV2
J: TRBJ2-2
CDR3: CASSWTSVGTGELFF
DNA: TGTGCCAGCAGCTGGACTAGCGTTGGCACCGGGGAGCTGTTTTTT

D: .
size: .
V: TRBV5-1
J: TRBJ1-3
CDR3: CASSLGTAFDTIYF
DNA: TGCGCCAGCAGCTTGGGGACAGCGTTTGACACCATATATTTT

D: TRBD1
size: .
V: TRBV9
J: TRBJ1-3
CDR3: CASSVGPTGTGNTIYF
DNA: TGTGCCAGCAGCGTTGGACCGACAGGGACTGGAAACACCATATATTTT

D: TRBD2
size: .
V: TRBV6-1
J: TRBJ2-3
CDR3: CASSVYTSGSSTDTQYF
DNA: TGTGCCAGCAGTGTATATACTAGCGGGAGTAGCACAGATACGCAGTATTTT

D: .
size: .
V: TRBV5-1
J: TRBJ2-5
CDR3: CASTGGTWLQETQYF
DNA: TGCGCCAGCACCGGAGGTACCTGGCTCCAAGAGACCCAGTACTTC

D: .
size: .
V: TRBV29-1
J: TRBJ1-1
CDR3: CSAIQGGTEAFF
DNA: TGCAGCGCCATACAGGGCGGCACTGAAGCTTTCTTT